Included here is one T cell receptor beta chain sequence, with context. This entry is derived from a study of blood T cell repertoires in COVID-19. In the authors' methods: Amplification from reference gene primers served as the basis for estimated nucleated cell counts. Measured with immunoSEQ multiplex PCR; TCRdb has only the in-frame clones, and not every one. That table furnishes V, J and clone size, whereas the DNA furnished D and trimming. Of about 140,000 clones in the sample, 75% to 80% were seen once. The sequence came from a woman in her forties or fifties who had recovered from COVID-19. Specimen: PBMCs or T cells enriched from blood (not recorded which).

CDR3 bases: TGTGCCAGCAAGTACGGGACAGGGGGAACTGAAGCTTTCTTT. This gives the protein CASKYGTGGTEAFF. The chain is built from TRBV13 and TRBJ1-1; 11 nucleotides align to TRBD1. Germline V lookup: CDR1 PRHDT, CDR2 FYEKMQ (reference sequence). The CDR3 is 14 residues long. Trimming took 7 bases from V and 5 from J; bases not matched to a gene: 6. Filled out from reference TRBV13 and TRBJ1-1, the complete variable domain reads AAGVIQSPRHLIKEKRETATLKCYPIPRHDTVYWYQQGPGQDPQFLISFYEKMQSDKGSIPDRFSAQQFSDYHSELNMSSLELGDSALYFCASKYGTGGTEAFFGQGTRLTVV.